The sequence of this T cell receptor (beta chain) was determined in a study of CD8 T cells in ankylosing spondylitis. It was by quantitative 5'-RACE with molecular barcodes that TCR beta libraries were made. TCRdb redid the calling of the 5' RACE reads with MiXCR, one entry per CDR3 protein. Here the sample spans about 500,000 distinct CDR3 sequences, less than 6% being singletons. This CDR3 has 15 amino acids. Trimming cost V 1 base and J 2 bases, with 8 bases left between them. The sample holds many counts of this clonotype. Antigen: not known. General study results and limits: Matched synovial fluid from ankylosing spondylitis patients was reported to be enriched for disease-linked clones. Seemingly characteristic of ankylosing spondylitis blood was a TCR beta motif consisting of roughly 8 highly homologous variants. Disease-linked clones had a CD8+ phenotype and relatively low frequency in peripheral blood.

The chain uses TRBV12-3 or TRBV12-4 and TRBJ2-2; the D is unclear. Sample: blood, either unsorted or a sorted T cell fraction (not recorded which). The TCR originated in a male donor with ankylosing spondylitis. Here the CDR3 DNA reads TGTGCCAGCAGTTTAGTCAGCCTAAACACCGGGGAGCTGTTTTTT. The encoded protein is CASSLVSLNTGELFF.